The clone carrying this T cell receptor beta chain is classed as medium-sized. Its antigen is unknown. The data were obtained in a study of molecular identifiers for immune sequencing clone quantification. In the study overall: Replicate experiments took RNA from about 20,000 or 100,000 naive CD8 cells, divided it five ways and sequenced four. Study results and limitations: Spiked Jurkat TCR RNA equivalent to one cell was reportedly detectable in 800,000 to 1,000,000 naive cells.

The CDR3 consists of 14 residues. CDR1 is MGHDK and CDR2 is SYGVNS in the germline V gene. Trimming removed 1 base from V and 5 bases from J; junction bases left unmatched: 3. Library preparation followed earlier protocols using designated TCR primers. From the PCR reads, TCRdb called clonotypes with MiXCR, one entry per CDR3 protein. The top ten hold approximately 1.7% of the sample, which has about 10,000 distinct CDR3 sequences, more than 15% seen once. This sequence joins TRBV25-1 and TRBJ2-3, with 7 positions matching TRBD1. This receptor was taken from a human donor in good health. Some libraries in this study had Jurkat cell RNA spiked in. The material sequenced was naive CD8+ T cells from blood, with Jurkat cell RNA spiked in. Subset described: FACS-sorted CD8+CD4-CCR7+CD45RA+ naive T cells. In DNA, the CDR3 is TGTGCCAGCAGTGAATCCGGGACAGTAGATACGCAGTATTTT. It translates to CASSESGTVDTQYF.